The 25 T cell receptor beta chains reported below all come from one sample, sequenced in a study of cytomegalovirus exposure and HLA in healthy donors. The PCR employed 60 Vbeta primers together with 13 Jbeta primers. Using immunoSEQ multiplex PCR, the repertoire was profiled, and TCRdb retains in-frame clones only, with some absent. The top ten hold about 1.8% of the sample, which has roughly 230,000 clones, about nine tenths seen once. The sample comprised PBMCs. The source is a girl aged 2 to 10 in good health and CMV-seronegative.

The rearrangement links TRBV7-8 to TRBJ1-4; no definite D call. Between the trimmed V and J ends, which lost 3 bases and 2 bases, there was a span of 7 bases. Per germline, CDR1 SGHVS and CDR2 FQNEAQ. This CDR3 has 14 amino acids. The CDR3 reads CASSLTLTNEKLFF. Here the CDR3 DNA reads TGTGCCAGCAGCTTGACTCTTACTAATGAAAAACTGTTTTTT. Combining the CDR3 with reference TRBV7-8 and TRBJ1-4 gives the whole variable domain GAGVSQSPRYKVAKRGQDVALRCDPISGHVSLFWYQQALGQGPEFLTYFQNEAQLDKSGLPSDRFFAERPEGSVSTLKIQRTQQEDSAVYLCASSLTLTNEKLFFGSGTQLSVL.

In DNA, the CDR3 is TGTGCCTGGAGGCCCGGGAATAGCGGTCAAGGCGGGGAGCTGTTTTTT. Translating it yields CAWRPGNSGQGGELFF. The V gene is TRBV30, the J gene TRBJ2-2; a possible D gene is TRBD2 (6 bases). V was shortened by 3 bases and J by 7 bases, with 21 bases between the two germline ends. In germline, CDR1 is GTSNPN, CDR2 SVGIG (reference sequence). CDR3 length equals 16 residues.

CDR3 sequence: CASRRTGGRQRNIQYF. The CDR3 DNA is TGTGCCAGCAGGAGGACAGGGGGCCGACAAAGAAACATTCAGTACTTC. The chain carries TRBV6-6 and TRBJ2-4; 11 bases match TRBD1. Germline V lookup: CDR1 MNHNY, CDR2 SVGAGI (reference sequence). The CDR3 runs to 16 residues. J gave up 6 bases and V 6 bases, and 10 bases lay outside the gene matches.

V and J are TRBV7-6 and TRBJ2-3; D gene ambiguous. Germline V gene data show CDR1 as SGHVS and CDR2 as FNYEAQ. The CDR3 is made up of 14 amino acids. V was shortened by 1 base and J by 0 bases, with 5 bases between the two germline ends. The CDR3 protein is CASSLVGSTDTQYF. The DNA of the CDR3 is TGTGCCAGCAGCTTAGTCGGGAGCACAGATACGCAGTATTTT.

The V and J genes are TRBV20-1 and TRBJ1-1; D gene uncertain. The CDR3 has 11 amino acids. The V gene's germline CDR1 is DFQATT and CDR2 SNEGSKA (reference sequence). V lost 4 bases to trimming and J lost 3 bases, with 6 bases between them. The CDR3 protein is CSATVYTEAFF. The CDR3 DNA sequence: TGCAGTGCTACAGTTTACACTGAAGCTTTCTTT.

Only one count was recorded for this clone. The chain recombines TRBV9 with TRBJ2-1; D may be TRBD2 (5 bases). Germline CDR1 reads SGDLS; CDR2 reads YYNGEE. The CDR3 length is 12 residues. Trimming shortened V by 5 bases and J by 15 bases, and 18 bases separated the two germline ends. CDR3 in amino acids: CASSAGQEELFF. The CDR3 coding sequence is TGTGCCAGCAGTGCTGGTCAGGAGGAACTGTTCTTC.

V is TRBV6-1 and J is TRBJ1-5, with no clear D. Between the trimmed V and J ends, which lost 2 bases and 3 bases, there was a span of 14 bases. CDR1 and CDR2 from the germline V gene are MNHNS and SASEGT. The CDR3 sequence is 16 residues long. The chain's CDR3 is CASSEIRQTFNQPQHF. The DNA for the CDR3 is TGTGCCAGCAGTGAAATCAGACAAACTTTCAATCAGCCCCAGCATTTT.

This clone was seen only a few times. This rearrangement joins TRBV5-4 to TRBJ2-3, with D possibly TRBD2 on 5 matching bases. In germline, CDR1 is SGHNT, CDR2 YYREEE (reference sequence). The CDR3 spans 12 residues. V was shortened by 4 bases and J by 4 bases, with 7 bases between the two germline ends. The DNA of the CDR3 is TGTGCCAGCAGCCTGGACTCAGATACGCAGTATTTT. It yields the protein CASSLDSDTQYF. The entire variable domain, with the rest obtained from reference TRBV5-4 and TRBJ2-3, is as follows: ETGVTQSPTHLIKTRGQQVTLRCSSQSGHNTVSWYQQALGQGPQFIFQYYREEENGRGNFPPRFSGLQFPNYSSELNVNALELDDSALYLCASSLDSDTQYFGPGTRLTVL.

This chain joins TRBV19 and TRBJ2-1, with 7 bases that match TRBD2. This CDR3 contains 18 residues. Germline V lookup: CDR1 LNHDA, CDR2 SQIVND (reference sequence). The V and J ends lost 2 bases and 2 bases, in that order; junction bases with no gene match: 12. For the CDR3, the DNA is TGTGCCAGTAGTATACCACCACGGGTAGGGACTACCTACAATGAGCAGTTCTTC. This codes for CASSIPPRVGTTYNEQFF.

This clone was seen a single time. This chain links TRBV9 with TRBJ2-3, with TRBD2 matching 11 bases. The length of the CDR3 is 16 residues. Germline CDR1 SGDLS, CDR2 YYNGEE. V was pared by 3 bases and J by 2 bases, with 5 bases of the junction left unmatched. CDR3 coding DNA: TGTGCCAGCAGCGGACTAGCGGGGTCAATCACAGATACGCAGTATTTT. This encodes CASSGLAGSITDTQYF.

The chain carries TRBV6-5 and TRBJ2-3, with 7 bases identical to TRBD2. In germline, CDR1 is MNHEY, CDR2 SVGAGI. Trimming removed 0 bases from V and 0 bases from J; junction bases left unmatched: 3. The CDR3 has 16 residues. In DNA form, the CDR3 reads TGTGCCAGCAGTTACTCTTCAGCGGGAAGCACAGATACGCAGTATTTT. It translates to CASSYSSAGSTDTQYF.

This chain links TRBV29-1 with TRBJ1-2, with D tentatively TRBD1 (6 bases). V was pared by 2 bases and J by 8 bases, with 15 bases between. Looked up from germline, CDR1 is SQVTM and CDR2 is ANQGSEA. CDR3 size: 13 residues. The CDR3 nucleotides are TGCAGCGTTGAAATGGGACACCAGGGAGGCTACACCTTC. This sequence encodes CSVEMGHQGGYTF.

The chain uses TRBV11-2 and TRBJ2-1; 10 bases line up with TRBD2. V shed 1 base, J shed 8 bases, and the junction held 5 bases outside the gene matches. Germline values: CDR1 SGHAT, CDR2 FQNNGV. The CDR3 is made up of 15 amino acids. The CDR3 spells CASSLVASGSHEQFF. CDR3 sequence (DNA): TGTGCCAGCAGCTTAGTGGCTAGCGGGAGCCATGAGCAGTTCTTC.

CDR3 coding DNA: TGTGCCAGCAGCTTTGACAGCAATTCACCCCTCCACTTT. Its protein is CASSFDSNSPLHF. The V call is TRBV5-4, the J call TRBJ1-6; D might be TRBD1 (5 bases). Germline V lookup: CDR1 SGHNT, CDR2 YYREEE (reference sequence). This CDR3 region has 13 residues. V was clipped by 2 bases and J by 7 bases, with 7 bases between them. Using reference TRBV5-4 and TRBJ1-6 for the parts outside the CDR3, the full variable domain is ETGVTQSPTHLIKTRGQQVTLRCSSQSGHNTVSWYQQALGQGPQFIFQYYREEENGRGNFPPRFSGLQFPNYSSELNVNALELDDSALYLCASSFDSNSPLHFGNGTRLTVT.

This chain links TRBV30 with TRBJ1-5; a possible D gene is TRBD1 (6 bases). The CDR3 has 15 amino acids. Germline loops: CDR1 GTSNPN, CDR2 SVGIG (reference sequence). Trimming took 3 bases from V and 2 from J, leaving 14 bases between them. The CDR3 nucleotides read TGTGCCTGGAGGGTACAGGGTTCCGGCAATCAGCCCCAGCATTTT. Translating it yields CAWRVQGSGNQPQHF.

The V call is TRBV5-1, the J call TRBJ1-5; unclear D gene. Germline-derived CDR1 and CDR2 are SGHRS and YFSETQ. CDR3 length: 13 residues. The V and J ends lost 2 bases and 4 bases respectively, with 7 bases between them. The CDR3 loop is CASSFDGNQPQHF. In DNA form, the CDR3 reads TGCGCCAGCAGCTTTGACGGGAATCAGCCCCAGCATTTT.

This clone was observed a single time. The chain recombines TRBV5-5 with TRBJ2-7; maybe TRBD1 (5 bases). The germline V and J ends were trimmed by 0 bases and 3 bases, with 10 bases remaining between them. CDR1 is SGHKS, CDR2 YYEKEE, per germline (reference sequence). This CDR3 has 14 amino acids. The chain's CDR3 is CASSLAGAHYEQYF. The CDR3 nucleotides are TGTGCCAGCAGCTTGGCTGGGGCTCACTACGAGCAGTACTTC. The variable domain in full, with the rest retrieved from reference TRBV5-5 and TRBJ2-7, is DAGVTQSPTHLIKTRGQQVTLRCSPISGHKSVSWYQQVLGQGPQFIFQYYEKEERGRGNFPDRFSARQFPNYSSELNVNALLLGDSALYLCASSLAGAHYEQYFGPGTRLTVT.

This clone was counted a single time. This same CDR3 is encoded by further DNA sequences in the sample. The chain is built from TRBV6-5 and TRBJ1-1; D remains ambiguous. The CDR3 runs 12 residues. Germline V gene sequence: CDR1 MNHEY, CDR2 SVGAGI. Deletions cut 4 bases from V and 5 bases from J, with 8 bases between. CDR3 nucleotides: TGTGCCAGCAGTTCCGCAGGTACTGAAGCTTTCTTT. Protein sequence: CASSSAGTEAFF.

This rearrangement joins TRBV9 to TRBJ2-1, with TRBD1 matching over 9 bases. The CDR3 contains 18 residues. Germline lookup yields CDR1 SGDLS and CDR2 YYNGEE. The trim removed 0 bases at V and 4 bases at J, leaving 11 bases unmatched. CDR3 sequence: CASSVVVWTGAEYNEQFF. DNA for the CDR3: TGTGCCAGCAGCGTAGTAGTGTGGACAGGGGCAGAGTACAATGAGCAGTTCTTC. The complete variable domain, with remaining parts taken from reference TRBV9 and TRBJ2-1, reads DSGVTQTPKHLITATGQRVTLRCSPRSGDLSVYWYQQSLDQGLQFLIQYYNGEERAKGNILERFSAQQFPDLHSELNLSSLELGDSALYFCASSVVVWTGAEYNEQFFGPGTRLTVL.

The genes are TRBV11-3 and TRBJ2-2; D uncertain. CDR3 length: 13 residues. The germline gives CDR1 SGHNT, CDR2 YENEEA. Deletions cut 5 bases from V and 1 base from J, with 5 bases between. Here the CDR3 reads CASSGQNTGELFF. CDR3 sequence (DNA): TGTGCCAGCAGCGGCCAGAACACCGGGGAGCTGTTTTTT.

The CDR3 sequence: CASSLEGASGRPPYEQYF. The CDR3 DNA reads TGTGCCAGCAGCTTAGAAGGGGCTAGCGGGAGGCCACCCTACGAGCAGTACTTC. This rearrangement joins TRBV11-2 to TRBJ2-7; TRBD2 agrees at 11 bases. This CDR3 has 18 residues. CDR1 and CDR2 (germline): SGHAT, FQNNGV. J lost 2 bases, V lost 0 bases, and 9 bases had no gene match. Combining the CDR3 with reference TRBV11-2 and TRBJ2-7 gives the whole variable domain EAGVAQSPRYKIIEKRQSVAFWCNPISGHATLYWYQQILGQGPKLLIQFQNNGVVDDSQLPKDRFSAERLKGVDSTLKIQPAKLEDSAVYLCASSLEGASGRPPYEQYFGPGTRLTVT.

The V call is TRBV30, the J call TRBJ2-3, with D unclear. The germline gives CDR1 GTSNPN, CDR2 SVGIG (reference sequence). The V end was cut by 3 bases, the J end by 3 bases, with 4 bases between. This CDR3 is built from 11 residues. The CDR3 reads CAWSHTDTQYF. CDR3 DNA sequence: TGTGCCTGGAGCCATACAGATACGCAGTATTTT.

The genes are TRBV10-3 and TRBJ2-6, with D unresolved. The CDR3 has 15 residues. Germline V gene lookup returns CDR1 ENHRY and CDR2 SYGVKD. Trimming stripped 3 bases from V and 1 base from J, with 7 bases between. CDR3: CAISDPLSGANVLTF. For the CDR3, the DNA is TGTGCCATCAGTGACCCCTTATCTGGGGCCAACGTCCTGACTTTC.

This chain connects TRBV5-6 to TRBJ1-1; the D gene is possibly TRBD1 (5 bases). CDR3 size: 14 residues. The germline gives CDR1 SGHDT, CDR2 YYEEEE. The V gene lost 5 bases and the J gene lost 0 bases, with 11 bases spanning the gap. Here the CDR3 reads CASRWGVLNTEAFF. For the CDR3, the DNA is TGTGCCAGCAGGTGGGGGGTGCTGAACACTGAAGCTTTCTTT.

The rearrangement joins TRBV6-7 to TRBJ1-2; tentative D call: TRBD1 (5 bases). TRBV6-7 is an ORF, and what it does is uncertain. There are 13 residues in the CDR3. The germline V and J ends were trimmed by 7 bases and 6 bases, with 15 bases remaining between them. CDR3 in DNA: TGTGCCAGCACCCTCGACAGAGACCATGGCTACACCTTC. Translated, it gives CASTLDRDHGYTF.